Ten or more counts support the clone carrying this T cell receptor (beta chain). Its antigen is not identified. First hyperthyroidism diagnosis is when the blood sample was obtained, before any ophthalmopathy symptoms. RNA transcripts served as the template for amplifying TCR beta CDR3 regions. A first-round RT-PCR of the TCR CDR3 used the HTBI primer set. TCRdb independently ran MiXCR on the multiplex PCR reads; one entry per CDR3 protein. The table records more than 250,000 distinct CDR3 sequences, around 15% of them present only once. This sample was included in a study of T cells in Graves' hyperthyroidism and ophthalmopathy. Study-level results: From stable hyperthyroidism, ophthalmopathy was set apart by a 13 V-J model.

This CDR3 has 15 amino acids. V shed 4 bases and J 0 bases; nucleotides not matched to a gene: 3. Germline V gene lookup returns CDR1 ENHRY and CDR2 SYGVKD. This TCR was sampled from a woman between 50 and 59 years old with Graves' hyperthyroidism that later progressed to Graves' ophthalmopathy. The rearrangement uses TRBV10-3 and TRBJ1-3; TRBD1 matches 7 bases. Material: blood. CDR3 coding DNA: TGTGCCATCAGTGCCGACAGGGACTCTGGAAACACCATATATTTT. Translation: CAISADRDSGNTIYF.